The source of this TCR beta chain is a study of beta chain features in type 1 diabetes. Study-wide findings and caveats: Researchers reported that naive, central memory and Treg TCRB repertoires appeared more similar in patients than in healthy donors. The study found moderately but significantly shorter TCRB CDR3s in all four CD4+ subsets of Type 1 diabetes patients.

Germline CDR1 is SNHLY and CDR2 is FYNNEI. There are 12 residues in the CDR3. Trimming removed 7 bases from V and 4 bases from J, with 10 bases in between. This clone has more than one count but fewer than ten. Antigen specificity is unknown. Sequenced material consisted of expressed TCRB transcripts (all of the isolated RNA was reverse transcribed). This table comes from immunoSEQ multiplex PCR, and its TCRdb copy is limited to in-frame clones, with some not included. Among 200,000 to 300,000 clones listed, 20% were seen once. What was sequenced was naive CD4+ T cells from blood. The chain links TRBV2 to TRBJ1-1; D perhaps matches TRBD1 (6 bases). The source is a woman in her thirties or forties with type 1 diabetes. The CDR3 loop is CASTGQLTEAFF. The CDR3 DNA is TGTGCCAGCACCGGACAGCTCACTGAAGCTTTCTTT.